These 27 T cell receptor beta chains came from one sample sequenced in a study of glioma-infiltrating T cells. The iRepertoire nested amplicon-rescue multiplex PCR amplified TCR alpha and beta CDR3s from RNA. From the multiplex PCR reads, TCRdb called clonotypes with MiXCR, one entry per CDR3 protein. Here the sample spans around 170,000 distinct CDR3 sequences, around 40% being singletons. Sequencing was carried out using glioma tissue, nonneoplastic brain tissue, or PBMCs (not recorded which). The receptor source for this set is a human donor with low-grade glioma or glioblastoma, undergoing nonglioma brain surgery, or in good health (not recorded which).

Only one count was recorded for this clonotype. CDR3 in amino acids: CASSLSSWSYEQYF. The DNA for the CDR3 is TGTGCCAGCAGTTTATCTAGCTGGTCCTACGAGCAGTACTTC. The chain combines TRBV27 with TRBJ2-7; no definite D call. Looked up from germline, CDR1 is MNHEY and CDR2 is SMNVEV (reference sequence). V was cut by 0 bases and J by 1 base, with 7 bases left in between. The length of the CDR3 is 14 residues.

V gene TRBV18 combines with J gene TRBJ1-1; no reliable D call. V was trimmed by 6 bases and J by 2 bases, leaving 19 bases between them. From germline, CDR1 is KGHSH and CDR2 LQKENI. The CDR3 contains 16 residues. DNA of the CDR3: TGTGCCAGCTCTTTGAAGGTCTGGAGGTCCAACACTGAAGCTTTCTTT. It yields the protein CASSLKVWRSNTEAFF.

This clonotype was found many times. This rearrangement joins TRBV20-1 to TRBJ1-6; tentatively, D is TRBD1 (6 bases). The V end lost 3 bases, the J end lost 10 bases, and 13 bases lay between the germline ends. CDR3 length: 13 residues. Germline CDR1 reads DFQATT; CDR2 reads SNEGSKA (reference sequence). The CDR3 protein is CSASRIGGSPLHF. The CDR3 region has the DNA TGCAGTGCTAGCCGCATAGGGGGATCACCCCTCCACTTT.

In its sample, this clonotype was seen a few times. The genes are TRBV5-4 and TRBJ2-1, with 12 bases matching TRBD2. V lost 0 bases to trimming and J lost 2 bases; unmatched junction nucleotides: 3. The V gene's germline CDR1 is SGHNT and CDR2 YYREEE (reference sequence). The CDR3 totals 17 residues. Here the CDR3 DNA reads TGTGCCAGCAGCTTGGCGACTAGCGGGAGAGCCTACAATGAGCAGTTCTTC. Its translation is CASSLATSGRAYNEQFF.

Points on this clonotype: A much larger clone lies a single base off, so this may be a read error. V usage is TRBV15 and J usage is TRBJ2-1; unclear D gene. V was shortened by 5 bases and J by 8 bases, with 10 bases between the two germline ends. The CDR3 consists of 12 residues. Looked up from germline, CDR1 is LNHNV and CDR2 is YYDKDF (reference sequence). CDR3 sequence: CATSEAGYEQFF. The CDR3 DNA reads TGTGCCACCAGCGAGGCTGGATATGAGCAGTTCTTC.

The V and J genes are TRBV28 and TRBJ1-2; perhaps TRBD1 as D (6 bases). Germline loops: CDR1 MDHEN, CDR2 SYDVKM. CDR3 size: 13 residues. Deletions cut 6 bases from V and 5 bases from J, with 13 bases between. CDR3 coding DNA: TGTGCCAGCAGCATGACTACAGGGTATGGCTACACCTTC. It specifies CASSMTTGYGYTF.

The V call is TRBV30, the J call TRBJ1-4, with 8 bases that match TRBD1. The CDR3 length is 14 residues. Germline trimming cut 2 bases from V and 4 bases from J; bases unmatched to any gene: 3. Germline V gene sequence: CDR1 GTSNPN, CDR2 SVGIG (reference sequence). The CDR3 protein is CAWSLTGVNEKLFF. The CDR3 DNA is TGTGCCTGGAGTCTGACAGGGGTTAATGAAAAACTGTTTTTT.

Note on this clonotype: A read error may explain this, as a much larger clone is one base away. The chain couples TRBV7-9 to TRBJ1-1; tentative D call: TRBD1 (5 bases). Per germline, CDR1 SEHNR and CDR2 FQNEAQ (reference sequence). CDR3 length: 13 residues. Trimming took off 7 bases at V and 5 bases at J, with 14 bases between the two ends. This CDR3 is CASIFGGRTEAFF. In nucleotides, the CDR3 is TGTGCCAGCATCTTCGGGGGGAGGACTGAAGCTTTCTTT.

The J gene is TRBJ2-4, the V gene TRBV5-5, with TRBD2 matching 7 bases. V lost 0 bases, J lost 7 bases, and 10 bases stayed unmatched. The CDR3 spans 16 residues. Germline CDR1 reads SGHKS; CDR2 reads YYEKEE (reference sequence). The CDR3: CASSLGVSGRVNIQYF. CDR3 nucleotide sequence: TGTGCCAGCAGCTTGGGCGTCTCAGGGAGGGTTAACATTCAGTACTTC. The whole variable domain, remainder taken from reference TRBV5-5 and TRBJ2-4, is DAGVTQSPTHLIKTRGQQVTLRCSPISGHKSVSWYQQVLGQGPQFIFQYYEKEERGRGNFPDRFSARQFPNYSSELNVNALLLGDSALYLCASSLGVSGRVNIQYFGAGTRLSVL.

The rearrangement joins TRBV24-1 to TRBJ2-5, with 8 positions matching TRBD1. The CDR3 has 15 residues. V shed 0 bases and J 3 bases; nucleotides not matched to a gene: 2. Germline V lookup: CDR1 KGHDR, CDR2 SFDVKD. The CDR3 region has the DNA TGTGCCACCAGTGATTTGGGGACAGGAGAAGAGACCCAGTACTTC. Translation: CATSDLGTGEETQYF.

The J gene is TRBJ1-2, the V gene TRBV12-3 or TRBV12-4; D not certain. This CDR3 spans 13 amino acids. Trimming took off 5 bases at V and 13 bases at J, with 20 bases between the two ends. The CDR3 nucleotides read TGTGCCAGCAGTCCGGGTCCCCGGATGAGCTTCACCTTC. This translates into CASSPGPRMSFTF.

In the case of this clonotype: This could be a read error, since a much larger clone is one nucleotide away. The gene calls are TRBV15 and TRBJ2-7, with 9 bases identical to TRBD2. V trimming: 4 bases; J trimming: 3 bases; junction bases outside the gene matches: 7. The germline V gene encodes CDR1 LNHNV and CDR2 YYDKDF (reference sequence). The CDR3 spans 15 residues. The CDR3 spells CATSTRHSGSYEQYF. CDR3 nucleotide sequence: TGTGCCACCAGCACCCGGCATAGCGGGAGCTACGAGCAGTACTTC.

Worth noting for this clonotype: One base away lies a much larger clone, so this may be a sequencing read error. J is TRBJ2-7 and V is TRBV6-1; 7 bases agree with TRBD1. Losses at the gene ends were 9 bases for V and 6 bases for J; bases not matched to a gene: 14. Germline loops: CDR1 MNHNS, CDR2 SASEGT. This CDR3 spans 14 amino acids. CDR3 loop: CARTPTGFSGEQYF. The CDR3 nucleotides read TGTGCCAGAACCCCGACAGGGTTTAGTGGCGAGCAGTACTTC.

The V and J genes are TRBV3-1 and TRBJ1-1, with 7 bases identical to TRBD1. The CDR3 has 16 amino acids. Per germline, CDR1 LGHDT and CDR2 YNNKEL (reference sequence). V lost 6 bases, J lost 2 bases, and 12 bases stayed unmatched. CDR3 loop: CASSPDADRSNTEAFF. CDR3 nucleotides: TGTGCCAGCAGTCCGGATGCGGACAGGAGTAACACTGAAGCTTTCTTT.

V is TRBV12-5 and J is TRBJ1-1; D remains unclear. CDR1 is LGHNT and CDR2 is FRNRAP in the germline V gene. The CDR3 runs 12 residues. Trimming left V 7 bases short and J 4 bases short, with 10 bases between. The CDR3 sequence is CASVRGRTEAFF. The DNA of the CDR3 is TGTGCTAGTGTCCGGGGTCGCACTGAAGCTTTCTTT.

This clonotype appeared many times. V gene TRBV29-1 combines with J gene TRBJ1-1; maybe TRBD1 (5 bases). This CDR3 has 13 amino acids. CDR1 and CDR2 (germline): SQVTM, ANQGSEA. Deletions cut 1 base from V and 5 bases from J, with 11 bases between. The CDR3: CSVEGQGGTEAFF. DNA of the CDR3: TGCAGCGTTGAAGGGCAGGGAGGGACTGAAGCTTTCTTT.

This clonotype was observed at least ten times. This chain uses TRBV28 with TRBJ2-1, with 9 bases fitting TRBD2. The CDR3 spans 15 residues. Germline CDR1 MDHEN, CDR2 SYDVKM. The junction had 2 bases not matched to a gene; V was cut back by 5 bases and J by 0 bases. CDR3: CASSRSGGSYNEQFF. CDR3 DNA sequence: TGTGCCAGCAGTCGTAGCGGGGGCTCCTACAATGAGCAGTTCTTC.

The table lists this clonotype with many counts. V usage is TRBV2 and J usage is TRBJ1-1; no clear D. V lost 6 bases and J 0 bases, leaving 11 bases between the germline ends. Germline lookup yields CDR1 SNHLY and CDR2 FYNNEI. The CDR3 loop spans 14 amino acids. The CDR3 reads CASRYIQMNTEAFF. CDR3 bases: TGTGCCAGCAGATACATACAAATGAACACTGAAGCTTTCTTT.

Points on this clonotype: Compared with germline, one end of the junction differs, possibly owing to a read error. This chain joins TRBV6-6 and TRBJ2-1; D gene unclear. There are 13 residues in the CDR3. CDR1 MNHNY and CDR2 SVGAGI come from the germline V gene (reference sequence). The CDR3 protein is CGSKVPGTNEQFF. Written as DNA, the CDR3 is TGTGGCAGCAAAGTGCCAGGAACTAATGAGCAGTTCTTC.

A remark on this clonotype: A much bigger clone sits one base away, suggesting this may be a read error. This chain joins TRBV6-2 or TRBV6-3 and TRBJ2-7; perhaps TRBD1 as D (6 bases). The CDR3 has 14 amino acids. Germline V CDR1 and CDR2: MNHEY, SVGEGT. The CDR3 sequence is CASSYSGQYPEHYF. The CDR3 coding sequence is TGTGCCAGCAGTTACTCAGGACAGTACCCCGAGCACTACTTC.

As for this clonotype: The conserved phenylalanine or tryptophan normally closing the CDR3 is absent here, so this likely arose from a read error. V is TRBV20-1 and J is TRBJ1-6; 10 positions match TRBD1. The CDR3 spans 17 residues. Germline V gives CDR1 DFQATT, CDR2 SNEGSKA (reference sequence). The CDR3 reads CSPRDQGQGTMNSPLHS. In nucleotides, the CDR3 is TGCAGTCCTAGAGATCAGGGACAGGGGACCATGAATTCACCCCTCCACTCT.

For this clonotype: This may come from a read error, since a much larger clone is one base off. As the CDR3 is not closed by the conserved phenylalanine or tryptophan, this likely results from a read error. CDR3 DNA sequence: TGTGCCAGCAGTTGGACAGGGGAGAACTATGGCTACACCCTC. Protein product: CASSWTGENYGYTL. The chain employs TRBV2 and TRBJ1-2; 9 bases agree with TRBD1. This CDR3 has 14 amino acids. The germline V gene encodes CDR1 SNHLY and CDR2 FYNNEI. V gave up 5 bases and J gave up 2 bases; unmatched junction bases: 3.

On this clonotype itself: A read error may be the cause here, since a much bigger clone is one base away. The conserved final phenylalanine or tryptophan is absent from the CDR3, which likely points to a read error. The chain couples TRBV28 to TRBJ1-2, with TRBD1 matching 7 bases. V shed 6 bases and J 8 bases; nucleotides not matched to a gene: 9. The germline gives CDR1 MDHEN, CDR2 SYDVKM. This CDR3 spans 13 amino acids. CDR3 protein: CASRVPGGEGYTL. The CDR3 nucleotides are TGTGCCAGCAGAGTTCCAGGGGGAGAAGGCTACACCTTA.

This clonotype turned up a few times. The junction departs from germline at one end; a sequencing error may be responsible. The chain carries TRBV7-2 and TRBJ2-5, with a tentative D call TRBD2 (5 bases). The CDR3 length is 16 residues. Germline CDR1 reads SGHTA; CDR2 reads FQGNSA. CDR3 in DNA: TGTGCCAGCAGCCCCGGGGTGCCAGGACCTCAAGAGACCAAGTACTTC. This codes for CASSPGVPGPQETKYF.

A note on this clonotype: It may be a read error: a sequence one base away is much more abundant. The V and J genes are TRBV20-1 and TRBJ2-5; unclear D gene. This CDR3 contains 13 residues. CDR1 DFQATT and CDR2 SNEGSKA come from the germline V gene (reference sequence). The DNA for the CDR3 is TGCAGTGCTAGAGATGTCCAGGAAGAGAACCAGTACTTC. Its protein product is CSARDVQEENQYF.

This clonotype appeared once. The rearrangement joins TRBV7-2 to TRBJ1-5; unclear D gene. The CDR3 contains 14 residues. V lost 1 base and J 5 bases, leaving 9 bases between the germline ends. Germline V gives CDR1 SGHTA, CDR2 FQGNSA. The CDR3 region has the DNA TGTGCCAGCAGCTTAGGGTTTAGGGATCAGCCCCAGCATTTT. Its protein product is CASSLGFRDQPQHF.

This chain links TRBV29-1 with TRBJ2-1, with unresolved D. Deletions cut 1 base from V and 12 bases from J, with 13 bases between. CDR3 length equals 12 residues. The V gene's germline CDR1 is SQVTM and CDR2 ANQGSEA. CDR3 DNA sequence: TGCAGCGTTGAAGGGGCAGTAGAAGCGCAGTTCTTC. Amino acids: CSVEGAVEAQFF.